This T cell receptor beta chain is from a study of cytomegalovirus exposure and HLA in healthy donors. It was with 60 Vbeta and 13 Jbeta primers that the PCR ran. Some clones are missing from TCRdb's copy, which holds only in-frame ones; the method was immunoSEQ multiplex PCR. Of roughly 59,000 clones detected, around 68% appear once; the ten largest clones hold around 17%. CDR1 GTSNPN and CDR2 SVGIG come from the germline V gene (reference sequence). The length of the CDR3 is 10 residues. The germline V and J ends were trimmed by 4 bases and 7 bases, with 7 bases remaining between them. Healthy bone marrow donors formed the donor group.

The chain combines TRBV30 with TRBJ1-1; no clear D gene. The origin of this receptor is a man aged 40-55 years in good health and CMV-seropositive. Source material: PBMCs. The CDR3 coding sequence is TGTGCCTGGATCGAGTTTGAAGCTTTCTTT. It yields the protein CAWIEFEAFF.